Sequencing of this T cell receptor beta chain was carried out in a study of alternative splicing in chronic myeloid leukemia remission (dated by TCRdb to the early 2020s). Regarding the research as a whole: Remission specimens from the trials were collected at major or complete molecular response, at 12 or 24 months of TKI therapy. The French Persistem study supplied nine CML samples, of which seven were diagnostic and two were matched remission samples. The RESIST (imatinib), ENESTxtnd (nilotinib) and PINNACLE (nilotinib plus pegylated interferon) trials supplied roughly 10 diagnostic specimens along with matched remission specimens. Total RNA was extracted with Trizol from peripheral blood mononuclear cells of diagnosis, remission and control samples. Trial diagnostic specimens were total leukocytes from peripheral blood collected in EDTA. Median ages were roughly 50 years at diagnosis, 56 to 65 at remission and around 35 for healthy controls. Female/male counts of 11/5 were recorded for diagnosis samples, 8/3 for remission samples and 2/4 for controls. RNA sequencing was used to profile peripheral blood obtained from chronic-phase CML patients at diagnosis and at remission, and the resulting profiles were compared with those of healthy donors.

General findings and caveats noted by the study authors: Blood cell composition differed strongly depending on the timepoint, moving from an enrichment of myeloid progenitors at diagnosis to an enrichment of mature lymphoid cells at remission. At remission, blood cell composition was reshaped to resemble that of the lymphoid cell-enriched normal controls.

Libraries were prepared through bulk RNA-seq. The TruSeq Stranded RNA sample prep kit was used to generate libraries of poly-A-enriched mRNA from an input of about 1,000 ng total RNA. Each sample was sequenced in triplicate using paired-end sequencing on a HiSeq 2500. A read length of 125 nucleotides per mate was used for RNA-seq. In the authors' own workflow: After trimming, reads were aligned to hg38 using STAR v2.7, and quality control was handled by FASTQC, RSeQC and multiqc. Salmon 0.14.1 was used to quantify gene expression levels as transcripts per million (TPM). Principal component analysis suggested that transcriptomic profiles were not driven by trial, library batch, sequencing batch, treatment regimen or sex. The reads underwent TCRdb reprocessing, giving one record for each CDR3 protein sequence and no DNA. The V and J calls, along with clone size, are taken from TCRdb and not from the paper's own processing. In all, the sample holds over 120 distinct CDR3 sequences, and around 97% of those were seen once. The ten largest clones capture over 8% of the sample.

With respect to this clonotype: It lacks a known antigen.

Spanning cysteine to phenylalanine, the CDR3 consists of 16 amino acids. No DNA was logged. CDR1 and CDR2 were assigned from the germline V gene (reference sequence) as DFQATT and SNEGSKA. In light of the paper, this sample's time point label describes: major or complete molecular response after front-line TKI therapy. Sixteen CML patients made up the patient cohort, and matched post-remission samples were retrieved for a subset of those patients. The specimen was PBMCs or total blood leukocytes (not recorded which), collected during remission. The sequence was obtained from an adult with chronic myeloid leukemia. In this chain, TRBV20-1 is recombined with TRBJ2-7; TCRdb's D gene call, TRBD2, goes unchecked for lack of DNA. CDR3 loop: CSARDPPSGSFYEQYF.